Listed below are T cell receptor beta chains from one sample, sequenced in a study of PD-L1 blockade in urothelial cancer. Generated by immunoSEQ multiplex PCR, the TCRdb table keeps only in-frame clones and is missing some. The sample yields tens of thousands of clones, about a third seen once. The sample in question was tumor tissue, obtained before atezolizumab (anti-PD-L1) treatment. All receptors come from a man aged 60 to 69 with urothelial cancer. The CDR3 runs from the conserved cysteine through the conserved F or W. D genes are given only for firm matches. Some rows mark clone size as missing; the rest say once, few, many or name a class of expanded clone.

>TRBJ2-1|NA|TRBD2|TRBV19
CASSPAGGREGEQFF
TGTGCCAGTAGTCCCGCGGGGGGGCGAGAGGGTGAGCAGTTCTTC
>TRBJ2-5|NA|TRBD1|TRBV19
CASSPAGGWETQYF
TGTGCCAGTAGCCCCGCAGGGGGCTGGGAGACCCAGTACTTC
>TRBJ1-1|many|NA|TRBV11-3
CASSLEGMNTEAFF
TGTGCCAGCAGCTTAGAAGGGATGAACACTGAAGCTTTCTTT
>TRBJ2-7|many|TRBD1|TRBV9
CASSGGDSRDEQYF
TGTGCCAGCAGCGGAGGGGACAGCCGGGACGAGCAGTACTTC
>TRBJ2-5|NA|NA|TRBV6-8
CASRRVRQETQYF
TGTGCCAGCAGGAGGGTAAGGCAAGAGACCCAGTACTTC
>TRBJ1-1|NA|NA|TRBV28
CASKPPNVNTEAFF
TGTGCCAGCAAACCACCGAACGTTAACACTGAAGCTTTCTTT
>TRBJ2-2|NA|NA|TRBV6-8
CASTGLGPGELFF
TGTGCCAGCACAGGGTTAGGGCCCGGGGAGCTGTTTTTT
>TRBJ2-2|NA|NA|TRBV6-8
CASSYSEEISNTGELFF
TGTGCCAGCAGTTACTCAGAGGAGATCTCTAACACCGGGGAGCTGTTTTTT
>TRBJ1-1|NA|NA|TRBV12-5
CASGPTGEFTEAFF
TGTGCTAGTGGTCCGACAGGAGAATTCACTGAAGCTTTCTTT
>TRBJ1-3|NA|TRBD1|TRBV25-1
CASSEPGTGAGNTIYF
TGTGCCAGCAGTGAACCAGGGACAGGGGCTGGAAACACCATATATTTT
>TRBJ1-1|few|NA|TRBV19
CASSARTARNTEAFF
TGTGCCAGTAGTGCCCGGACAGCTAGGAACACTGAAGCTTTCTTT
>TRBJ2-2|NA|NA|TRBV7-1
CASSSNLGTGELFF
TGTGCCAGCAGCTCGAACCTGGGCACCGGGGAGCTGTTTTTT
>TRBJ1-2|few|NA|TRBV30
CAWSIGGSYGYTF
TGTGCCTGGAGTATAGGGGGAAGCTATGGCTACACCTTC
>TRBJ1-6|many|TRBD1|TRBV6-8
CAVRTGPGGSPLHF
TGTGCCGTTCGGACAGGTCCTGGGGGTTCACCCCTCCACTTT
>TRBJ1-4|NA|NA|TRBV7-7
CASSFSTGAGEKLFF
TGTGCCAGCAGCTTTTCAACAGGAGCGGGTGAAAAACTGTTTTTT
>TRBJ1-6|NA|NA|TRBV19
CASTLGVGSPLHF
TGTGCCAGTACCCTAGGGGTGGGTTCACCCCTCCACTTT
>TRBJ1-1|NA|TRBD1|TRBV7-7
CASSLDRGRNTEAFF
TGTGCCAGCAGCTTGGATAGGGGGCGGAACACTGAAGCTTTCTTT
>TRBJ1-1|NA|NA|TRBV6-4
CASSDSSRATEAFF
TGTGCCAGCAGTGACTCATCGAGGGCCACTGAAGCTTTCTTT
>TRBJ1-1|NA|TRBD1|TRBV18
CASLRTGGLEAFF
TGTGCCAGCTTAAGGACAGGGGGCCTGGAAGCTTTCTTT
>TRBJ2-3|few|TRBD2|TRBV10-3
CAISEFSGDTQYF
TGTGCCATCAGTGAGTTTAGCGGGGATACGCAGTATTTT
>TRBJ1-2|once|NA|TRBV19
CASSIPGGGYTF
TGTGCCAGTAGTATTCCTGGTGGCGGCTACACCTTC
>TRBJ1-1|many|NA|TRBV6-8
CASSVEGSTEAFF
TGTGCCAGCAGTGTGGAGGGGTCTACTGAAGCTTTCTTT
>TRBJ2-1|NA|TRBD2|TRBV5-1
CASSLGGGGSGSNEQFF
TGCGCCAGCAGCTTAGGGGGGGGCGGTAGCGGGAGTAACGAGCAGTTCTTC
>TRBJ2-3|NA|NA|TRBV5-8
CASSLGLGQTDTQYF
TGTGCCAGCAGCTTGGGACTTGGTCAGACAGATACGCAGTATTTT
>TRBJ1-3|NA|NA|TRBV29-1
CSVAGTLGNTIYF
TGCAGCGTAGCCGGGACCCTCGGAAACACCATATATTTT
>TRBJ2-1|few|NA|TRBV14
CASSQGSGRDLRGEQFF
TGTGCCAGCAGCCAAGGGTCGGGACGGGACCTCAGAGGTGAGCAGTTCTTC
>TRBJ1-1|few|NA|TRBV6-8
CASSDSSRNTEAFF
TGTGCCAGCAGTGATTCCTCCCGGAACACTGAAGCTTTCTTT
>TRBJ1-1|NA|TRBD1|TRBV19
CASSHMTGAEAFF
TGTGCCAGTAGTCATATGACAGGGGCTGAAGCTTTCTTT
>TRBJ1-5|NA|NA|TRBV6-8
CASSQGFSSQPQHF
TGTGCCAGCAGCCAGGGGTTTAGTAGTCAGCCCCAGCATTTT
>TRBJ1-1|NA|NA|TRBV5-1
CASSPRDMNTEAFF
TGCGCCAGCAGCCCCCGGGACATGAACACTGAAGCTTTCTTT
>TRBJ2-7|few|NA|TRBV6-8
CASSRGQYEQYF
TGTGCCAGCAGTAGGGGACAATACGAGCAGTACTTC
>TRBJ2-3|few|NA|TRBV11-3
CASSSKGGLSADTQYF
TGTGCCAGCAGCTCAAAAGGTGGCCTCTCAGCAGATACGCAGTATTTT